Here is one T cell receptor beta chain with its context. As yet, its antigen is unknown. This sample is drawn from a study of monozygotic twins with inflammatory bowel disease. Researchers collected around 2.6 ml of blood per donor. The germline gives CDR1 SGHTS, CDR2 YDEGEE. The CDR3 has 13 residues. Both the TCRalpha cDNA and the TCRbeta cDNA were taken through two nested PCRs, lasting about 16 and 10 cycles. TCRdb re-called the 5' RACE reads; every CDR3 protein appears as one record, without DNA. The listing records about 160,000 distinct CDR3 sequences. General study results and limits: Lower sharing of clonotypes with other individuals was seen in IBD patients than in healthy twins. This was most marked in patients showing signs of disease activity. Between concordant and discordant twins, repertoire similarity failed to differ, a result that limited power may explain.

The chain uses TRBV5-8 and TRBJ2-5; TCRdb picks TRBD1, but there is no DNA to check that call. Sequenced: blood. The sequence was obtained from a human donor with ulcerative colitis or Crohn's disease, or a healthy co-twin of an affected twin (not recorded which). The CDR3 protein is CASSRTGRETQYF.